This entry lists 2 T cell receptor beta chains sequenced from one sample in a study of early T cells in non-severe SARS-CoV-2 infection. MiXCR was run by TCRdb on the 5' RACE reads, yielding one entry per CDR3 protein. This repertoire shows fewer than 70,000 distinct CDR3 sequences, 4.6% found once; its top ten account for approximately 3.6%. The sequenced sample was whole blood, obtained at baseline. Every receptor here comes from an adult who was a healthcare worker with PCR-confirmed SARS-CoV-2 infection or an uninfected control (not recorded which). The donor label of this sample is uncertain.

This clonotype was observed many times. The chain joins TRBV5-5 to TRBJ1-1; TRBD1 is a possible D gene (6 bases). The CDR3 runs 15 residues. Trimming took off 0 bases at V and 0 bases at J, with 9 bases between the two ends. The germline gives CDR1 SGHKS, CDR2 YYEKEE (reference sequence). CDR3 nucleotide sequence: TGTGCCAGCAGCTTGGCCCGGACAGTGAACACTGAAGCTTTCTTT. Its translation is CASSLARTVNTEAFF.

The table lists this clonotype with many counts. The chain links TRBV5-4 to TRBJ2-3, with TRBD2 matching 8 bases. J lost 2 bases, V lost 1 base, and 3 bases had no gene match. This CDR3 comprises 15 residues. CDR1 is SGHNT and CDR2 is YYREEE in the germline V gene (reference sequence). Here the CDR3 reads CASSLRAGATDTQYF. In nucleotides, the CDR3 is TGTGCCAGCAGCTTGCGAGCGGGGGCCACAGATACGCAGTATTTT. The variable domain in full, completed from reference TRBV5-4 and TRBJ2-3, reads ETGVTQSPTHLIKTRGQQVTLRCSSQSGHNTVSWYQQALGQGPQFIFQYYREEENGRGNFPPRFSGLQFPNYSSELNVNALELDDSALYLCASSLRAGATDTQYFGPGTRLTVL.